These T cell receptor beta chains were read from a single sample in a study of CD8 T cells in Susac syndrome. TCRdb re-called the immunoSEQ multiplex PCR reads through MiXCR, storing one row per CDR3 protein. The table records over 100,000 distinct CDR3 sequences, roughly 92% of them present only once. The sequencing sample was made of CD8+ T cells from PBMCs. These receptors were collected from a human donor in good health. Both conserved end residues are part of each CDR3. The D gene is left open where the match is weak. Some rows have no size entry. The others give once, few or many, or a class for an expanded clone.

V gene	J gene	D gene	clone size	CDR3 protein	CDR3 DNA
TRBV20-1	TRBJ2-3	TRBD2	NA	CSAGRTSGSTDTQYF	TGCAGTGCTGGTAGGACTAGCGGCAGCACAGATACGCAGTATTTT
TRBV6-6	TRBJ2-7	NA	NA	CASSYPQGYYEQYF	TGTGCCAGCAGTTACCCCCAGGGCTACTACGAGCAGTACTTC
TRBV7-3	TRBJ2-7	NA	NA	CASSLDRQDEQYF	TGTGCCAGCAGCTTAGACAGACAGGACGAGCAGTACTTC
TRBV19	TRBJ1-2	NA	NA	CASTRRDNYGYTF	TGTGCCAGTACCCGGAGGGATAACTATGGCTACACCTTC
TRBV12-3/TRBV12-4	TRBJ1-2	NA	NA	CASSVGGRNYGYTF	TGTGCCAGCAGTGTAGGTGGCAGAAACTATGGCTACACCTTC
TRBV5-1	TRBJ1-1	NA	once	CASSPITSGGEAFF	TGCGCCAGCAGCCCTATAACCTCCGGGGGGGAAGCTTTCTTT
TRBV7-3	TRBJ2-7	TRBD1	NA	CASSHRGKEQYF	TGTGCCAGCAGTCACAGGGGGAAAGAGCAGTACTTC
TRBV18	TRBJ2-1	NA	NA	CASSPSDGWEQFF	TGTGCCAGCTCACCATCCGATGGGTGGGAGCAGTTCTTC
TRBV10-3	TRBJ2-7	TRBD2	NA	CAIGLAHEQYF	TGTGCCATCGGACTAGCCCACGAGCAGTACTTC
TRBV7-2	TRBJ2-7	TRBD1	NA	CASSAQGAFAYEQYF	TGTGCCAGCAGCGCACAGGGGGCTTTTGCCTACGAGCAGTACTTC
TRBV7-9	TRBJ2-7	TRBD2	NA	CASSLRLADNYEQYF	TGTGCCAGCAGCTTACGGCTAGCGGATAACTACGAGCAGTACTTC
TRBV19	TRBJ2-2	NA	NA	CASSIAWSGELFF	TGTGCCAGTAGTATAGCCTGGAGCGGGGAGCTGTTTTTT
TRBV6-1	TRBJ2-6	TRBD1	NA	CASSGTGVSSGANVLTF	TGTGCCAGCAGTGGGACAGGGGTCTCCTCTGGGGCCAACGTCCTGACTTTC
TRBV19	TRBJ2-3	NA	NA	CASKYVGTDTQYF	TGTGCCAGTAAATATGTTGGCACAGATACGCAGTATTTT
TRBV7-9	TRBJ1-1	NA	NA	CASSGQAGRNTEAFF	TGTGCCAGCAGCGGTCAGGCGGGGCGAAACACTGAAGCTTTCTTT
TRBV6-2/TRBV6-3	TRBJ2-7	NA	NA	CASTPDLTYEQYF	TGTGCCAGCACCCCGGACTTAACCTACGAGCAGTACTTC
TRBV4-3	TRBJ1-2	TRBD1	NA	CASSQGQGSFYGYTF	TGCGCCAGCAGCCAGGGACAGGGATCTTTCTATGGCTACACCTTC
TRBV6-1	TRBJ1-5	NA	NA	CASRREQGPNQPQHF	TGTGCCAGCAGGAGAGAACAGGGACCCAATCAGCCCCAGCATTTT
TRBV13	TRBJ2-7	NA	NA	CASSIHYEQYF	TGTGCCAGCAGCATCCACTACGAGCAGTACTTC
TRBV7-2	TRBJ1-1	NA	NA	CASSPWTEGAFF	TGTGCCAGCAGCCCCTGGACAGAAGGAGCTTTCTTT
TRBV6-5	TRBJ1-4	NA	NA	CASSYLAGVNEKLFF	TGTGCCAGCAGTTACTTGGCCGGTGTTAATGAAAAACTGTTTTTT
TRBV9	TRBJ2-5	NA	NA	CASSARAGRQETQYF	TGTGCCAGCAGCGCCCGGGCCGGGAGACAAGAGACCCAGTACTTC
TRBV12-3/TRBV12-4	TRBJ1-1	NA	few	CASRPSGGNTEAFF	TGTGCCAGCAGGCCTAGCGGAGGGAACACTGAAGCTTTCTTT
TRBV5-4	TRBJ2-3	NA	NA	CASSLGQGSTDTQYF	TGTGCCAGCAGCTTGGGGCAGGGCAGCACAGATACGCAGTATTTT
TRBV27	TRBJ2-1	TRBD2	NA	CASRGLAGFGEQFF	TGTGCCAGCAGAGGACTAGCGGGGTTTGGGGAGCAGTTCTTC
TRBV29-1	TRBJ2-1	NA	NA	CSGQTARTNEQFF	TGCAGCGGCCAGACAGCCCGAACTAATGAGCAGTTCTTC
TRBV3-1	TRBJ1-2	NA	NA	CASSQDGTVYGYTF	TGTGCCAGCAGCCAAGACGGGACGGTCTATGGCTACACCTTC
TRBV6-1	TRBJ1-5	NA	NA	CASRVNSNQPQHF	TGTGCCAGCCGAGTAAATAGCAATCAGCCCCAGCATTTT
TRBV7-6	TRBJ2-1	TRBD2	NA	CASSPILSGGVYNEQFF	TGTGCCAGCAGCCCTATCCTTAGCGGGGGGGTTTACAATGAGCAGTTCTTC
TRBV7-2	TRBJ2-7	TRBD2	NA	CASSSASGYEQYF	TGTGCCAGCAGCTCCGCTAGCGGGTACGAGCAGTACTTC
TRBV28	TRBJ1-1	NA	once	CASSLGGARSEAFF	TGTGCCAGCAGTTTAGGGGGAGCGCGGTCTGAAGCTTTCTTT
TRBV20-1	TRBJ1-1	TRBD1	NA	CRAGGPEAFF	TGCAGGGCAGGGGGCCCTGAAGCTTTCTTT
TRBV25-1	TRBJ1-2	NA	NA	CASREGLSGYTF	TGTGCCAGCAGAGAAGGGTTGTCTGGCTACACCTTC
TRBV29-1	TRBJ2-1	NA	NA	CSAEGGVGYNEQFF	TGCAGCGCAGAGGGTGGGGTTGGCTACAATGAGCAGTTCTTC
TRBV20-1	TRBJ2-7	NA	once	CSARDRGGDLLSYEQYF	TGCAGTGCTAGAGACAGGGGAGGGGATCTCCTGAGCTACGAGCAGTACTTC
TRBV19	TRBJ1-2	TRBD1	once	CASTKDRGGYGYTF	TGTGCCAGTACCAAAGACAGGGGAGGATATGGCTACACCTTC
TRBV15	TRBJ2-7	NA	NA	CATRLLYGSAYEQYF	TGTGCCACCAGGTTGTTATACGGGAGCGCCTACGAGCAGTACTTC
TRBV12-3/TRBV12-4	TRBJ1-3	NA	NA	CASGIRGSGNTIYF	TGTGCCAGCGGTATCAGGGGCTCTGGAAACACCATATATTTT
TRBV7-6	TRBJ1-4	NA	NA	CASSSLGSEKLFF	TGTGCCAGCAGCTCGCTCGGGAGTGAAAAACTGTTTTTT